These 4 T cell receptor beta chains were sequenced from one sample in a study of T cell responses to AZD1222 COVID-19 vaccine. The method was immunoSEQ multiplex PCR; TCRdb's version includes in-frame clones alone and lacks a portion of them. The table shows fewer than 300,000 clones, with just over 90% occurring only once. Sequenced material: peripheral blood, taken on day 0 of AZD1222 vaccination. The source of these receptors is an adult in good health.

The chain recombines TRBV5-1 with TRBJ1-2; 8 bases align to TRBD1. This CDR3 contains 14 residues. V gave up 0 bases and J gave up 8 bases; unmatched junction bases: 6. CDR1 and CDR2 (germline): SGHRS, YFSETQ. The chain's CDR3 is CASSLGGQGNGYTF. The CDR3 nucleotides are TGCGCCAGCAGCTTGGGCGGACAGGGTAACGGCTACACCTTC.

This clone was seen only once. V gene TRBV2 combines with J gene TRBJ2-7; unclear D gene. Per germline, CDR1 SNHLY and CDR2 FYNNEI. Trimming stripped 8 bases from V and 0 bases from J, with 5 bases between. The CDR3 totals 11 residues. The DNA of the CDR3 is TGTGCCAGCGGCATCTCCTACGAGCAGTACTTC. The encoded protein is CASGISYEQYF.

The CDR3 DNA sequence: TGCGCCAGCAGCCAAATGGGGCAGGGAGGCACTGAAGCTTTCTTT. It specifies CASSQMGQGGTEAFF. V gene TRBV4-3 combines with J gene TRBJ1-1, with D possibly matching TRBD1 (5 bases). Germline assignment: CDR1 LGHNA and CDR2 YSLEER. The CDR3 contains 15 residues. Trimming pared 2 bases from V and 4 bases from J, leaving 14 bases between.

The J gene is TRBJ2-1, the V gene TRBV7-9; D is undetermined. V gave up 2 bases and J gave up 5 bases, with 7 bases separating them. CDR3 length equals 13 residues. CDR1 is SEHNR, CDR2 FQNEAQ, per germline (reference sequence). The CDR3: CASSLNENNEQFF. As DNA, the CDR3 is TGTGCCAGCAGCTTAAATGAGAACAATGAGCAGTTCTTC.